The 4 T cell receptor beta chains listed next were all sequenced from one sample in a study of patients and donors after allogeneic stem cell transplantation. TCRdb processed the RT-PCR reads anew with MiXCR; each CDR3 protein has one entry. The sample has hundreds of thousands of distinct CDR3 sequences; 16% are singletons. Sample: blood, either unsorted or a sorted T cell fraction (not recorded which). These TCRs come from a human donor who was either an allogeneic HSCT recipient or a stem cell or donor lymphocyte infusion donor (not recorded which). It is not recorded whose cells these are; they may come from a transplant donor.

This clonotype has more than one count but fewer than ten. V is TRBV11-2 and J is TRBJ1-2; 7 bases are shared with TRBD1. The junction had 6 bases not matched to a gene; V was cut back by 4 bases and J by 4 bases. Germline CDR1 is SGHAT and CDR2 is FQNNGV. The CDR3 is made up of 14 amino acids. The CDR3 is CASSSGRQGYGYTF. In nucleotides, the CDR3 is TGTGCCAGCAGCTCGGGGCGACAGGGCTATGGCTACACCTTC. The full variable domain, completed using reference TRBV11-2 and TRBJ1-2, is EAGVAQSPRYKIIEKRQSVAFWCNPISGHATLYWYQQILGQGPKLLIQFQNNGVVDDSQLPKDRFSAERLKGVDSTLKIQPAKLEDSAVYLCASSSGRQGYGYTFGSGTRLTVV.

This clonotype occurred a few times. The CDR3 nucleotides read TGTGCCAGCAGCTCCCCGGGACACATTTCCCGGGACTCCTACAATGAGCAGTTCTTC. Protein: CASSSPGHISRDSYNEQFF. This chain uses TRBV11-1 with TRBJ2-1; the D gene is possibly TRBD1 (6 bases). Germline CDR1 reads SGHAT; CDR2 reads FQDESV (reference sequence). The CDR3 contains 19 residues. With 4 bases removed from V and 0 bases from J, the gap between germline ends came to 22 bases.

The gene calls are TRBV13 and TRBJ2-2, with a possible D match to TRBD2 (5 bases). With 5 bases removed from V and 1 base from J, the gap between germline ends came to 14 bases. Germline V gene sequence: CDR1 PRHDT, CDR2 FYEKMQ (reference sequence). CDR3 length equals 16 residues. Here the CDR3 reads CASSVVRGKNTGELFF. The CDR3 DNA sequence: TGTGCCAGCAGCGTCGTCCGGGGTAAGAACACCGGGGAGCTGTTTTTT.

The chain has TRBV21-1 and TRBJ2-5; the table gives TRBD1 as D, unverified against the DNA. TRBV21-1 is an annotated pseudogene. The CDR3 contains 16 residues. CDR3 coding DNA: TGTGCCAGCAGCAAAGAACTTCCAGGGGGCGCGGAGACCCAGTACTTC. Amino acid sequence: CASSKELPGGAETQYF.